The 18 T cell receptor beta chains presented below share a single source sample, sequenced in a study of T cells expressing NK-cell markers. Using the 5' RACE reads, TCRdb records one entry per CDR3 protein without DNA. The repertoire table contains 150,000 to 180,000 distinct CDR3 sequences. The sequencing sample was made of blood T cells: a sorted CD56 or NKG2C T cell subset, CD4+ or CD8+ T cells, or bulk PBMC T cells (not recorded which). These receptor sequences come from a woman aged 45-60 years in good health.

The J gene is TRBJ1-1, the V gene TRBV7-9; TCRdb names TRBD1, which stays unverified in the absence of DNA. Germline V lookup: CDR1 SEHNR, CDR2 FQNEAQ (reference sequence). This CDR3 has 15 residues. The CDR3 loop reads CASSLTGTGNNEAFF.

CDR3 loop: CSALGRESGNEQFF. The J gene is TRBJ2-1, the V gene TRBV20-1; the D call of TRBD2 rests on TCRdb alone, since no DNA is present to check it. Germline CDR1 and CDR2: DFQATT and SNEGSKA (reference sequence). The CDR3 spans 14 residues.

The chain recombines TRBV25-1 with TRBJ2-2; as DNA is missing, the TRBD1 call by TCRdb cannot be tested. The CDR3 totals 17 residues. CDR1 is MGHDK, CDR2 SYGVNS, per germline. This CDR3 reads CASSEWEGTGGSGELFF.

The chain employs TRBV4-1 and TRBJ1-1. Germline CDR1 reads MGHRA; CDR2 reads YSYEKL. The CDR3 spans 15 residues. CDR3 residues: CASSQGWAGNTEAFF.

The V call is TRBV4-2, the J call TRBJ2-3; no DNA is available, so the TRBD2 call from TCRdb remains unchecked. In germline, CDR1 is LGHNA, CDR2 YNFKEQ. The CDR3 sequence is 15 residues long. CDR3 sequence: CASSQTSGVGDTQYF.

The gene calls are TRBV4-1 and TRBJ2-1. CDR3 length: 16 residues. Germline V gene lookup returns CDR1 MGHRA and CDR2 YSYEKL. Here the CDR3 reads CASSQESAGAPNEQFF.

This sequence joins TRBV20-1 and TRBJ2-1; TCRdb names TRBD2, which stays unverified in the absence of DNA. This CDR3 is 14 amino acids long. The germline V gene encodes CDR1 DFQATT and CDR2 SNEGSKA (reference sequence). CDR3: CSARAAGGYNEQFF.

The chain combines TRBV18 with TRBJ2-1. Germline values: CDR1 KGHSH, CDR2 LQKENI. The CDR3 consists of 15 residues. CDR3 residues: CASSPTGTYYNEQFF.

The CDR3 sequence: CASSLGGQMNTEAFF. The chain is built from TRBV7-8 and TRBJ1-1. The CDR3 runs 15 residues. Germline V gene lookup returns CDR1 SGHVS and CDR2 FQNEAQ.

The V and J genes are TRBV19 and TRBJ1-1. CDR3 size: 13 residues. The V gene's germline CDR1 is LNHDA and CDR2 SQIVND (reference sequence). CDR3 sequence: CASSTQGPTEAFF.

V and J are TRBV27 and TRBJ2-3; TCRdb's D call of TRBD2 is untestable without DNA. The CDR3 covers 14 residues. In germline, CDR1 is MNHEY, CDR2 SMNVEV (reference sequence). CDR3 region: CASSLGGDGDTQYF.

The gene calls are TRBV6-6 and TRBJ2-1; the TRBD2 assignment by TCRdb is unverifiable without DNA. CDR1 and CDR2 (germline): MNHNY, SVGAGI (reference sequence). This CDR3 region has 14 residues. This CDR3 reads CASSYYREGNEQFF.

V and J are TRBV23-1 and TRBJ2-5. TRBV23-1 is flagged as an ORF with uncertain function. This CDR3 contains 14 residues. The CDR3 reads CASSHNGTEETQYF.

The chain joins TRBV12-5 to TRBJ2-1; without DNA, the TCRdb call of TRBD2 cannot be checked. Germline assignment: CDR1 LGHNT and CDR2 FRNRAP. The CDR3 runs to 16 residues. The CDR3 sequence: CASGLVSAGGYNEQFF.

This chain uses TRBV4-1 with TRBJ2-1; the D call from TCRdb, TRBD2, cannot be confirmed without DNA. There are 15 residues in the CDR3. Germline V CDR1 and CDR2: MGHRA, YSYEKL. The CDR3 loop is CASSQVTSGYAEQFF.

This sequence joins TRBV7-9 and TRBJ2-7; TCRdb's D call of TRBD1 is untestable without DNA. Germline V lookup: CDR1 SEHNR, CDR2 FQNEAQ (reference sequence). The CDR3 extends over 14 amino acids. The chain's CDR3 is CASSPRDRDREQYF.

This rearrangement joins TRBV4-1 to TRBJ2-2; TCRdb's D call, TRBD2, is unchecked because there is no DNA. The length of the CDR3 is 17 residues. From germline, CDR1 is MGHRA and CDR2 YSYEKL. CDR3 protein: CASSLSSGRGNTGELFF.

V is TRBV4-1 and J is TRBJ2-7; absent DNA, TCRdb's TRBD1 call cannot be checked. Germline loops: CDR1 MGHRA, CDR2 YSYEKL. The CDR3 sequence is 15 residues long. This chain's CDR3 is CASSHGAVSSYEQYF.